A selection of T cell receptor beta chains follows, all from one sample in a study of PD-1 blockade in classical Hodgkin lymphoma. Using immunoSEQ multiplex PCR, the repertoire was profiled, and TCRdb retains in-frame clones only, with some absent. The table has around 34,000 clones, less than 85% seen once. Sequencing was performed on peripheral blood mononuclear cells (PBMCs), taken before the second cycle of nivolumab. These receptors were collected from a human donor with classical Hodgkin lymphoma. The CDR3 runs from the conserved cysteine through the conserved F or W. The D gene is left open where the match is weak. Expanded clones are given a class, and other clones once, few, many or no size at all.

J gene | V gene | D gene | CDR3 length | clone size | CDR3 protein | CDR3 DNA
TRBJ1-3 | TRBV18 | NA | 16 | NA | CASSRGTIQAGNTIYF | TGTGCCAGCTCCCGGGGGACAATTCAGGCTGGAAACACCATATATTTT
TRBJ1-1 | TRBV7-3 | NA | 11 | NA | CASNLDTEAFF | TGTGCCAGCAACTTGGACACTGAAGCTTTCTTT
TRBJ1-2 | TRBV7-9 | NA | 13 | NA | CASSVESNYGYTF | TGTGCCAGCAGCGTTGAATCTAACTATGGCTACACCTTC
TRBJ2-1 | TRBV7-2 | TRBD1 | 14 | NA | CASSPSTGSSEQFF | TGTGCCAGCAGCCCGTCGACAGGGTCCAGTGAGCAGTTCTTC
TRBJ2-7 | TRBV5-6 | NA | 14 | once | CASRRRDTLYEQYF | TGTGCCAGCAGGCGCCGGGACACCTTATACGAGCAGTACTTC
TRBJ1-5 | TRBV19 | NA | 15 | NA | CASSPSEARNQPQHF | TGTGCCAGTAGTCCCTCGGAAGCCCGCAATCAGCCCCAGCATTTT
TRBJ2-5 | TRBV30 | NA | 14 | NA | CAWTLSSRDETQYF | TGTGCCTGGACCCTCTCGAGCAGGGACGAGACCCAGTACTTC
TRBJ2-7 | TRBV6-1 | TRBD1 | 12 | NA | CASRTGGHEQYF | TGTGCCAGCAGGACAGGGGGCCACGAGCAGTACTTC
TRBJ1-2 | TRBV27 | NA | 14 | large | CASSLSVDFYGYTF | TGTGCCAGCAGTTTATCTGTGGATTTCTATGGCTACACCTTC
TRBJ2-1 | TRBV4-2 | TRBD1 | 15 | few | CASSVRTGPGNEQFF | TGTGCCAGCAGCGTCCGGACAGGTCCTGGCAATGAGCAGTTCTTC
TRBJ1-5 | TRBV30 | NA | 14 | NA | CAWSDGTGQTPQHF | TGTGCCTGGAGTGACGGGACGGGCCAGACGCCCCAGCATTTT
TRBJ2-3 | TRBV19 | NA | 16 | NA | CASKVWGRGATDTQYF | TGTGCCAGTAAAGTTTGGGGGAGAGGGGCCACAGATACGCAGTATTTT
TRBJ2-1 | TRBV13 | TRBD2 | 17 | NA | CASSSPTSGGFMDEQFF | TGTGCCAGCAGCTCGCCTACTAGCGGGGGTTTTATGGATGAGCAGTTCTTC
TRBJ2-1 | TRBV10-1 | NA | 14 | NA | CASSAGGRYNEQFF | TGCGCCAGCAGTGCCGGGGGCCGGTACAATGAGCAGTTCTTC
TRBJ2-1 | TRBV9 | NA | 17 | NA | CASSVTGDPNSYNEQFF | TGTGCCAGCAGCGTAACGGGTGATCCCAACTCCTACAATGAGCAGTTCTTC
TRBJ1-2 | TRBV13 | TRBD1 | 15 | NA | CASSTRQGANYGYTF | TGTGCCAGCAGCACGCGACAGGGAGCTAACTATGGCTACACCTTC
TRBJ1-2 | TRBV6-5 | TRBD1 | 13 | NA | CASRETGGYGYTF | TGTGCCAGCAGAGAGACAGGGGGCTATGGCTACACCTTC
TRBJ2-5 | TRBV5-4 | NA | 15 | once | CASSPRAGVQETQYF | TGTGCCAGCAGCCCTCGGGCGGGCGTACAAGAGACCCAGTACTTC
TRBJ1-3 | TRBV4-3 | TRBD1 | 15 | NA | CASSHLDRVLNTIYF | TGCGCCAGCAGCCACCTGGACAGGGTGCTAAACACCATATATTTT
TRBJ1-4 | TRBV30 | NA | 13 | once | CAWAGRAGEKLFF | TGTGCCTGGGCCGGTAGGGCGGGGGAAAAACTGTTTTTT